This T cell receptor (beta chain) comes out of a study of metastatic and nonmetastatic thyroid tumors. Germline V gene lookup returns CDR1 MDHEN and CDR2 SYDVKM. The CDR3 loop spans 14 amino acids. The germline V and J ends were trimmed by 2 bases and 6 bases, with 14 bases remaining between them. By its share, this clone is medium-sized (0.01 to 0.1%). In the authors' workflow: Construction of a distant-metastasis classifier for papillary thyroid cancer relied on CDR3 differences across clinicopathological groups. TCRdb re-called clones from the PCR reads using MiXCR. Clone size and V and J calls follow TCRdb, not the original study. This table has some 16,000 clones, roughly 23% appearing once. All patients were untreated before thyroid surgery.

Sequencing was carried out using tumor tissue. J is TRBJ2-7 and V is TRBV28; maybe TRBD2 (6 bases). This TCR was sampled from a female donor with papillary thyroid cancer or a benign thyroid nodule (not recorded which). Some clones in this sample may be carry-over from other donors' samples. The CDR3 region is CASSLGGMRGEQYF. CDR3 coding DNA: TGTGCCAGCAGTTTAGGCGGGATGCGCGGCGAGCAGTACTTC.